These 16 T cell receptor beta chains were all obtained from the same sample, sequenced in a study of control samples from healthy donors and cancer patients. The method was immunoSEQ multiplex PCR; TCRdb's version includes in-frame clones alone and lacks a portion of them. The profile shows hundreds of thousands of clones, around nine tenths of them singletons. Sequencing was performed on PBMCs. Receptor source: a middle-aged man with head and neck cancer.

The chain links TRBV27 to TRBJ2-7; tentatively, D is TRBD2 (5 bases). CDR3 length: 13 residues. Per germline, CDR1 MNHEY and CDR2 SMNVEV (reference sequence). V shed 6 bases and J shed 5 bases, with 14 bases lying between them. The CDR3 region is CASSIGRMDEQYF. The DNA of the CDR3 is TGTGCCAGCAGCATAGGGAGAATGGACGAGCAGTACTTC.

This clone was seen more than once but under ten times. This sequence joins TRBV19 and TRBJ1-6; no firm D call. The CDR3 runs to 12 residues. Germline loops: CDR1 LNHDA, CDR2 SQIVND (reference sequence). Trimming left V 5 bases short and J 5 bases short, with 4 bases between. Written as DNA, the CDR3 is TGTGCCAGTAGTCCTAATAATTCACCCCTCCACTTT. Amino acid sequence: CASSPNNSPLHF.

CDR3 DNA sequence: TGTGCCAGCAGTTCCCGGGGGGGGGCCAGCAATCAGCCCCAGCATTTT. This codes for CASSSRGGASNQPQHF. The chain couples TRBV6-5 to TRBJ1-5, with D possibly TRBD1 on 6 matching bases. V was clipped by 4 bases and J by 1 base, with 14 bases between them. CDR1 is MNHEY, CDR2 SVGAGI, per germline. The CDR3 has 16 residues.

Here the CDR3 DNA reads TGTGCCAGCAGCCGTACGAGCTCTGGAAACACCATATATTTT. Residues: CASSRTSSGNTIYF. This sequence joins TRBV7-8 and TRBJ1-3; no reliable D call. The germline gives CDR1 SGHVS, CDR2 FQNEAQ. The CDR3 contains 14 residues. Trimming removed 5 bases from V and 0 bases from J, with 8 bases in between.

As regards this clone: The junction departs from the called germline gene at one end, perhaps through a read error. The V call is TRBV7-7, the J call TRBJ2-5, with 12 bases identical to TRBD2. The germline CDR1 and CDR2 sequences are SSHAT and FNYEAQ (reference sequence). CDR3 length equals 16 residues. CDR3: CASSLGLAGTQETQYF. In nucleotides, the CDR3 is TGTGCTAGCAGTCTAGGACTAGCGGGAACCCAAGAGACCCAGTACTTC.

The V call is TRBV3-1 (or the pseudogene TRBV3-2), the J call TRBJ2-3; 14 nucleotides line up with TRBD2. CDR1 is LGHDT and CDR2 is YNNKEL in the germline V gene (reference sequence). There are 15 residues in the CDR3. Trimming at V came to 1 base and at J to 6 bases, leaving 0 bases not matched to a gene. CDR3 DNA sequence: TGTGCCAGCAGCCAAGGGACTAGCGGGGGGGATACGCAGTATTTT. Translating it yields CASSQGTSGGDTQYF.

The chain uses TRBV6-2 or TRBV6-3 and TRBJ2-7; D may be TRBD2 (5 bases). Germline CDR1 and CDR2: MNHEY and SVGEGT. Trimming stripped 2 bases from V and 4 bases from J, with 9 bases between. The length of the CDR3 is 13 residues. CDR3 region: CASSYEGRYEQYF. Here the CDR3 DNA reads TGTGCCAGCAGTTACGAGGGCAGGTACGAGCAGTACTTC.

The V call is TRBV7-3, the J call TRBJ1-1; D is undetermined. Trimming removed 5 bases from V and 0 bases from J, with 13 bases in between. The CDR3 length is 15 residues. In germline, CDR1 is SGHTA, CDR2 FQGTGA. The DNA of the CDR3 is TGTGCCAGCAGCCCCAATAGGGATTTGAACACTGAAGCTTTCTTT. This translates into CASSPNRDLNTEAFF.

This clone was seen a single time. V gene TRBV2 combines with J gene TRBJ2-1; possibly TRBD1 for D (5 bases). The CDR3 runs to 12 residues. V was pared by 7 bases and J by 4 bases, with 8 bases between. Germline V gene data show CDR1 as SNHLY and CDR2 as FYNNEI. Written as DNA, the CDR3 is TGTGCCAGCATGTCAGGGTACAATGAGCAGTTCTTC. Encoded protein: CASMSGYNEQFF.

The CDR3 sequence: CASSPLDPRLDNEQFF. CDR3 in DNA: TGTGCCAGCTCACCACTCGACCCTCGACTCGACAATGAGCAGTTCTTC. The genes are TRBV18 and TRBJ2-1, with D unresolved. The CDR3 runs 16 residues. Per germline, CDR1 KGHSH and CDR2 LQKENI. Trimming cost V 1 base and J 5 bases, with 15 bases left between them.

J is TRBJ2-3 and V is TRBV6-4; 8 nucleotides match TRBD2. V shed 4 bases, J shed 6 bases, and the junction held 6 bases outside the gene matches. The CDR3 is 14 residues long. Germline CDR1 reads MRHNA; CDR2 reads SNTAGT. The CDR3 is CASSAGLASDTQYF. The CDR3 coding sequence is TGTGCCAGCAGTGCAGGACTAGCTTCGGATACGCAGTATTTT.

The chain recombines TRBV6-4 with TRBJ1-1, with D unclear. Germline V gene sequence: CDR1 MRHNA, CDR2 SNTAGT. The CDR3 is 18 residues long. V was trimmed by 4 bases and J by 0 bases, leaving 21 bases between them. CDR3 loop: CASSVHRLSRVVNTEAFF. CDR3 DNA sequence: TGTGCCAGCAGTGTACATCGACTCTCTAGGGTGGTGAACACTGAAGCTTTCTTT.

This chain links TRBV27 with TRBJ2-1, with D possibly being TRBD2 (5 bases). There are 13 residues in the CDR3. Germline CDR1 is MNHEY and CDR2 is SMNVEV (reference sequence). Trimming pared 5 bases from V and 10 bases from J, leaving 15 bases between. This chain's CDR3 is CASSQLVSDEQFF. In nucleotides, the CDR3 is TGTGCCAGCAGTCAACTAGTTTCCGACGAGCAGTTCTTC.

This rearrangement joins TRBV24-1 to TRBJ1-2; no firm D call. V was cut by 4 bases and J by 4 bases, with 15 bases left in between. The CDR3 length is 15 residues. Germline V CDR1 and CDR2: KGHDR, SFDVKD. The CDR3 nucleotides read TGTGCCACCAGTGACCGCCGTGAGGCCAGCTATGGCTACACCTTC. Residues: CATSDRREASYGYTF.

The CDR3 spells CASSRQINYEQYF. CDR3 nucleotides: TGCGCCAGCAGCCGACAGATAAACTACGAGCAGTACTTC. The chain recombines TRBV4-1 with TRBJ2-7; D possibly corresponds to TRBD1 (5 bases). Germline assignment: CDR1 MGHRA and CDR2 YSYEKL. V lost 4 bases and J 3 bases, leaving 10 bases between the germline ends. The CDR3 spans 13 residues.

The J gene is TRBJ1-2, the V gene TRBV6-5; D call uncertain. V was clipped by 6 bases and J by 4 bases, with 12 bases between them. Germline loops: CDR1 MNHEY, CDR2 SVGAGI. The CDR3 has 13 amino acids. This CDR3 reads CASRMDASYGYTF. CDR3 sequence (DNA): TGTGCCAGCAGAATGGACGCTAGCTATGGCTACACCTTC.